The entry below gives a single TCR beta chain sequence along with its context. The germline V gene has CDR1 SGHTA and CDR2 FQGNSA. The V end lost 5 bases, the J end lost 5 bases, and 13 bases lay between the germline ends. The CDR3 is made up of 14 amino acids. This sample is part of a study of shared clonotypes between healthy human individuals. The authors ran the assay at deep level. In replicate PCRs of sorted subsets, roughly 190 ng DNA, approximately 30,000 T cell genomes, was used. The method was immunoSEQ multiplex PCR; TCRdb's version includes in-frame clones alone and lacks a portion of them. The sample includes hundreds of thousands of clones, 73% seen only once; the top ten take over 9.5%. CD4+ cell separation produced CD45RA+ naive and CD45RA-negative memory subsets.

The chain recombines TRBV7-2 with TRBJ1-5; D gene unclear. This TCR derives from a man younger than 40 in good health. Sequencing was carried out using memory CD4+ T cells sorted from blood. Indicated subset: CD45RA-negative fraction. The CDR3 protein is CASSLTVVHQPQHF. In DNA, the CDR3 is TGTGCCAGCAGCCTCACAGTAGTTCATCAGCCCCAGCATTTT.